The 18 T cell receptor beta chains below were found in one sample sequenced in a study of CD4 T cells in relation to SARS-CoV-2 and coronaviruses. Using immunoSEQ multiplex PCR, the repertoire was profiled, and TCRdb retains in-frame clones only, with some absent. Here the sample spans tens of thousands of clones, 70% to 90% being singletons. Sequencing was carried out using memory CD4+ T cells from PBMCs. These receptor sequences come from an adult with COVID-19.

V is TRBV6-1 and J is TRBJ2-7; D may be TRBD2 (7 bases). Trimming pared 4 bases from V and 4 bases from J, leaving 17 bases between. Germline CDR1 is MNHNS and CDR2 is SASEGT. CDR3 length equals 15 residues. CDR3 bases: TGTGCCAGCAGTGGCGGGACACCCGGGGGGTACGAGCAGTACTTC. Protein sequence: CASSGGTPGGYEQYF.

The chain recombines TRBV10-3 with TRBJ2-1; D might be TRBD1 (5 bases). In germline, CDR1 is ENHRY, CDR2 SYGVKD. The CDR3 loop spans 13 amino acids. V was trimmed by 7 bases and J by 0 bases, leaving 7 bases between them. CDR3 bases: TGTGCCATCAAGCAGGGCTCCTACAATGAGCAGTTCTTC. Amino acids: CAIKQGSYNEQFF.

The rearrangement uses TRBV7-8 and TRBJ1-6; D is possibly TRBD1 (5 bases). V gave up 1 base and J gave up 3 bases, with 10 bases separating them. In germline, CDR1 is SGHVS, CDR2 FQNEAQ. The CDR3 has 16 amino acids. The CDR3 DNA sequence: TGTGCCAGCAGCTTAGGAGGGGATCTCTATAATTCACCCCTCCACTTT. Residues: CASSLGGDLYNSPLHF.

This clone was found once. Other DNA sequences in this specimen translate into the identical CDR3. The V and J genes are TRBV18 and TRBJ2-5; no clear D gene. With 4 bases removed from V and 3 bases from J, the gap between germline ends came to 0 bases. The CDR3 length is 10 residues. CDR1 KGHSH and CDR2 LQKENI come from the germline V gene. The CDR3 loop reads CASSQETQYF. CDR3 DNA sequence: TGTGCCAGCTCACAAGAGACCCAGTACTTC.

The V and J genes are TRBV28 and TRBJ2-7, with D unclear. Germline lookup yields CDR1 MDHEN and CDR2 SYDVKM. The CDR3 covers 14 residues. V shed 3 bases and J shed 2 bases, with 11 bases lying between them. The CDR3 coding sequence is TGTGCCAGCAGTTTTCCGGAGACAACCTACGAGCAGTACTTC. This gives the protein CASSFPETTYEQYF.

The chain carries TRBV27 and TRBJ2-3; TRBD1 aligns across 10 bases. Trimming at V came to 7 bases and at J to 6 bases, leaving 10 bases not matched to a gene. The CDR3 totals 15 residues. The germline CDR1 and CDR2 sequences are MNHEY and SMNVEV (reference sequence). CDR3 sequence (DNA): TGTGCCAGCACCGTGTGGGACAGGGGTTTGGATACGCAGTATTTT. It specifies CASTVWDRGLDTQYF.

This chain links TRBV7-5 with TRBJ2-7; the table's D call, TRBD1, was not checked against the DNA. TRBV7-5 is designated a pseudogene. CDR3 length equals 15 residues. The CDR3 is CARSLLQVRPSEQYF. The CDR3 coding sequence is TGTGCCAGAAGCTTGTTACAGGTGCGTCCCAGCGAGCAGTACTTC.

This sequence joins TRBV7-2 and TRBJ2-7; no clear D gene. The CDR3 consists of 14 residues. Trimming took 5 bases from V and 4 from J, leaving 15 bases between them. Germline lookup yields CDR1 SGHTA and CDR2 FQGNSA. CDR3 DNA: TGTGCCAGCAGCCCCGGAGACTGGTCTTACGAGCAGTACTTC. Translating it yields CASSPGDWSYEQYF. Based on the CDR3 plus reference TRBV7-2 and TRBJ2-7, the full variable domain is GAGVSQSPSNKVTEKGKDVELRCDPISGHTALYWYRQSLGQGLEFLIYFQGNSAPDKSGLPSDRFSAERTGGSVSTLTIQRTQQEDSAVYLCASSPGDWSYEQYFGPGTRLTVT.

This clone has just one count. The chain carries TRBV19 and TRBJ1-5; 12 positions match TRBD1. The germline gives CDR1 LNHDA, CDR2 SQIVND (reference sequence). The CDR3 has 15 amino acids. V shed 6 bases and J 9 bases; nucleotides not matched to a gene: 9. Here the CDR3 reads CASRLQGTGGRPQHF. The CDR3 DNA is TGTGCCAGTAGACTTCAAGGGACAGGGGGCCGGCCCCAGCATTTT.

V gene TRBV6-5 combines with J gene TRBJ1-1, with 9 bases aligning to TRBD1. Germline loops: CDR1 MNHEY, CDR2 SVGAGI. V lost 6 bases to trimming and J lost 3 bases; unmatched junction nucleotides: 5. This CDR3 is 14 amino acids long. This chain's CDR3 is CASRYRGPHTEAFF. CDR3 bases: TGTGCCAGCAGGTACAGGGGGCCCCACACTGAAGCTTTCTTT.

The rearrangement uses TRBV11-3 and TRBJ2-7; 9 positions agree with TRBD1. Germline CDR1 reads SGHNT; CDR2 reads YENEEA. After removal of 6 bases from V and 9 bases from J, the junction contained 6 bases not matched to a gene. This CDR3 is built from 12 residues. The CDR3 DNA is TGTGCCAGCAGTAGGGACAGGGTTACGCAGTACTTC. Translated: CASSRDRVTQYF.

The V call is TRBV4-1, the J call TRBJ2-5, with D hard to call. The germline V and J ends were trimmed by 0 bases and 4 bases, with 12 bases remaining between them. There are 15 residues in the CDR3. The germline V gene encodes CDR1 MGHRA and CDR2 YSYEKL. The CDR3 loop reads CASSQEARGLETQYF. CDR3 coding DNA: TGCGCCAGCAGCCAAGAAGCTCGCGGTCTAGAGACCCAGTACTTC.

This clone was seen a handful of times. The gene calls are TRBV6-6 and TRBJ2-7; 10 positions match TRBD1. Germline CDR1 and CDR2: MNHNY and SVGAGI (reference sequence). V was pared by 6 bases and J by 0 bases, with 5 bases of the junction left unmatched. CDR3 length: 15 amino acids. Written as DNA, the CDR3 is TGTGCCAGCAGCACCCGGGACAGGGGCTCCTACGAGCAGTACTTC. Protein: CASSTRDRGSYEQYF.

This sequence joins TRBV5-4 and TRBJ2-1, with 8 bases lining up with TRBD2. CDR3 length equals 15 residues. Germline lookup yields CDR1 SGHNT and CDR2 YYREEE (reference sequence). After removal of 4 bases from V and 12 bases from J, the junction contained 15 bases not matched to a gene. CDR3 coding DNA: TGTGCCAGCAGCGCGGGGACTAGTGGGTTTCTGGCGCAGTTCTTC. Translated, it gives CASSAGTSGFLAQFF.

The rearrangement uses TRBV14 and TRBJ2-5; maybe TRBD2 (5 bases). CDR1 and CDR2 from the germline V gene are SGHDN and FVKESK. The CDR3 covers 15 residues. V lost 3 bases and J 7 bases, leaving 18 bases between the germline ends. CDR3 DNA sequence: TGTGCCAGCAGCCATCTCTCCGGACTGTCCTGGACCCAGTACTTC. Protein: CASSHLSGLSWTQYF.

The gene calls are TRBV5-1 and TRBJ2-1; 9 positions match TRBD2. CDR3 length: 15 residues. Germline CDR1 SGHRS, CDR2 YFSETQ. Trimming removed 4 bases from V and 10 bases from J; junction bases left unmatched: 12. The CDR3, as DNA: TGCGCCAGCAGCCTTCTAGCGGGGAGGTCCAGCGAGCAGTTCTTC. This translates into CASSLLAGRSSEQFF. Combining the CDR3 with reference TRBV5-1 and TRBJ2-1 gives the whole variable domain KAGVTQTPRYLIKTRGQQVTLSCSPISGHRSVSWYQQTPGQGLQFLFEYFSETQRNKGNFPGRFSGRQFSNSRSEMNVSTLELGDSALYLCASSLLAGRSSEQFFGPGTRLTVL.

V is TRBV19 and J is TRBJ2-7, with D hard to call. Trimming left V 3 bases short and J 3 bases short, with 21 bases between. Germline V gene lookup returns CDR1 LNHDA and CDR2 SQIVND (reference sequence). The CDR3 spans 17 residues. The CDR3 spells CASSIGAPAYGSYEQYF. Here the CDR3 DNA reads TGTGCCAGTAGTATTGGCGCGCCGGCTTACGGCAGCTACGAGCAGTACTTC.

V and J are TRBV7-2 and TRBJ2-5; 8 bases are a match to TRBD2. CDR3 length equals 16 residues. The germline V gene encodes CDR1 SGHTA and CDR2 FQGNSA. Losses at the gene ends were 5 bases for V and 4 bases for J; bases not matched to a gene: 12. The CDR3 DNA reads TGTGCCAGCAGCAAACGGTTTCTAAGCGGGAGAGAGACCCAGTACTTC. Translation: CASSKRFLSGRETQYF.